This T cell receptor beta chain was recorded in a study of blood T cell repertoires in COVID-19. The CDR3 runs 14 residues. V gave up 4 bases and J gave up 4 bases, with 14 bases separating them. Germline CDR1 and CDR2: MDHEN and SYDVKM. The repertoire was sequenced with immunoSEQ multiplex PCR; TCRdb's copy has only in-frame clones and lacks some. This repertoire shows 350,000 to 400,000 clones, around 87% found once; its top ten account for around 1%. The chain carries TRBV28 and TRBJ2-7, with D maybe TRBD1 (6 bases). The sequence was obtained from a young man who had recovered from COVID-19. Sequencing input: PBMCs or T cells enriched from blood (not recorded which). The CDR3 region is CASSSSGHRYEQYF. Written as DNA, the CDR3 is TGTGCCAGCAGTTCCTCGGGACACCGTTACGAGCAGTACTTC.